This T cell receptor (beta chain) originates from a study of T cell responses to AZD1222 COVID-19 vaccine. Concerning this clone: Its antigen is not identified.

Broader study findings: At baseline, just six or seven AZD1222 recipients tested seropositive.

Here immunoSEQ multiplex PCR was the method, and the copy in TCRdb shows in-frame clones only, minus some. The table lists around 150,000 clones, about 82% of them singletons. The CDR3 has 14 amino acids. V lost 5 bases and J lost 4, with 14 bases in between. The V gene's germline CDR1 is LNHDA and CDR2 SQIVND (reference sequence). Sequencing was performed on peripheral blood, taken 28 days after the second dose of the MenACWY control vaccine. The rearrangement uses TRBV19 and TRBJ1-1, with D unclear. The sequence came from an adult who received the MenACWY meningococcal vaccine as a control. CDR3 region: CASSLESRGTEAFF. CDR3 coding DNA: TGTGCCAGTAGTCTGGAGTCCCGAGGCACTGAAGCTTTCTTT.